These 32 T cell receptor beta chains were all obtained from the same sample, sequenced in a study of blood T cell repertoires in COVID-19. Produced via immunoSEQ multiplex PCR; TCRdb's table is partial and in-frame only. Among around 500,000 clones listed, approximately 91% were seen once. Input material: PBMCs or T cells enriched from blood (not recorded which). The receptor source for this set is a woman aged 55-69 years who had recovered from COVID-19.

The rearrangement links TRBV5-4 to TRBJ2-5; TRBD1 matches at 7 bases. V lost 3 bases, J lost 4 bases, and 3 bases stayed unmatched. This CDR3 has 13 residues. The germline V gene has CDR1 SGHNT and CDR2 YYREEE (reference sequence). The CDR3 DNA sequence: TGTGCCAGCAGCTGGGACAGAATAGAGACCCAGTACTTC. Translated: CASSWDRIETQYF.

This chain links TRBV5-4 with TRBJ1-3; D is perhaps TRBD1 (5 bases). Trimming removed 4 bases from V and 0 bases from J, with 8 bases in between. The CDR3 consists of 14 residues. Germline CDR1 is SGHNT and CDR2 is YYREEE (reference sequence). CDR3 DNA: TGTGCCAGCAGCCCCACAGGCTCTGGAAACACCATATATTTT. It is translated as CASSPTGSGNTIYF.

V gene TRBV5-1 combines with J gene TRBJ1-4; 7 bases align to TRBD1. Germline trimming cut 4 bases from V and 4 bases from J; bases unmatched to any gene: 4. CDR1 is SGHRS and CDR2 is YFSETQ in the germline V gene. This CDR3 has 14 amino acids. CDR3 protein: CASSRDRDNEKLFF. CDR3 nucleotide sequence: TGCGCCAGCAGCCGAGACAGGGATAATGAAAAACTGTTTTTT.

The V call is TRBV5-1, the J call TRBJ2-3; 11 nucleotides line up with TRBD2. V lost 3 bases to trimming and J lost 6 bases; unmatched junction nucleotides: 12. CDR1 and CDR2 from the germline V gene are SGHRS and YFSETQ. CDR3 length equals 17 residues. CDR3: CASSSLGLAGGWDTQYF. In DNA form, the CDR3 reads TGCGCCAGCAGCTCCCTCGGGCTAGCGGGGGGTTGGGATACGCAGTATTTT.

The table lists this clone with a count of one. The chain links TRBV10-3 to TRBJ2-3; 10 bases are a match to TRBD2. Germline assignment: CDR1 ENHRY and CDR2 SYGVKD. The V and J ends lost 6 bases and 5 bases, in that order; junction bases with no gene match: 14. There are 17 residues in the CDR3. Written as DNA, the CDR3 is TGTGCCATCAGCCCCCGGACCGGGACTAGCGATAAAGATACGCAGTATTTT. This translates into CAISPRTGTSDKDTQYF.

The V and J genes are TRBV2 and TRBJ1-2; D is undetermined. This CDR3 spans 12 amino acids. The V gene lost 4 bases and the J gene lost 7 bases, with 10 bases spanning the gap. Germline CDR1 is SNHLY and CDR2 is FYNNEI. This CDR3 is CASSVFGPGYTF. The CDR3 DNA reads as TGTGCCAGCAGTGTGTTCGGTCCTGGCTACACCTTC.

This clone has a handful of counts. J is TRBJ1-6 and V is TRBV30; TRBD1 aligns across 10 bases. The CDR3 has 14 residues. After removal of 2 bases from V and 8 bases from J, the junction contained 3 bases not matched to a gene. Germline V gene sequence: CDR1 GTSNPN, CDR2 SVGIG (reference sequence). CDR3 region: CAWSLGQGYSPLHF. In DNA form, the CDR3 reads TGTGCCTGGAGTCTGGGACAGGGGTATTCACCCCTCCACTTT.

The chain uses TRBV27 and TRBJ1-1; a possible D gene is TRBD1 (6 bases). The V end was cut by 7 bases, the J end by 3 bases, with 15 bases between. The CDR3 is 14 amino acids. CDR1 is MNHEY and CDR2 is SMNVEV in the germline V gene (reference sequence). The DNA for the CDR3 is TGTGCCAGCAACCGTCTTACAGGGTACACTGAAGCTTTCTTT. Encoded protein: CASNRLTGYTEAFF.

This chain links TRBV6-5 with TRBJ1-2, with a possible D match to TRBD1 (6 bases). Per germline, CDR1 MNHEY and CDR2 SVGAGI. The V end lost 2 bases, the J end lost 4 bases, and 8 bases lay between the germline ends. This CDR3 has 13 residues. CDR3 nucleotides: TGTGCCAGCAGTTACCGGGACACCTATGGCTACACCTTC. Translated, it gives CASSYRDTYGYTF.

The V gene is TRBV5-1, the J gene TRBJ2-7; 8 positions agree with TRBD1. CDR1 and CDR2 from the germline V gene are SGHRS and YFSETQ. This CDR3 is built from 14 residues. The trim removed 2 bases at V and 7 bases at J, leaving 8 bases unmatched. The CDR3 sequence: CASSLQGGRSEQYF. In nucleotides, the CDR3 is TGCGCCAGCAGCTTACAGGGGGGACGTTCTGAGCAGTACTTC.

The chain carries TRBV12-3 or TRBV12-4 and TRBJ1-5, with a tentative D call TRBD1 (5 bases). V was clipped by 1 base and J by 5 bases, with 6 bases between them. The CDR3 has 13 amino acids. The CDR3 sequence is CASSLDRYQPQHF. The CDR3 DNA follows: TGTGCCAGCAGTTTAGACAGGTATCAGCCCCAGCATTTT.

This chain links TRBV13 with TRBJ1-2; TRBD1 might be the D (6 bases). V gave up 0 bases and J gave up 4 bases, with 18 bases separating them. CDR1 and CDR2 (germline): PRHDT, FYEKMQ (reference sequence). This CDR3 region has 17 residues. CDR3 nucleotides: TGTGCCAGCAGCTTAGGTCAGGGGCGAACCCTTGGCTATGGCTACACCTTC. This gives the protein CASSLGQGRTLGYGYTF.

The chain has TRBV5-1 and TRBJ1-3, with D tentatively TRBD1 (5 bases). CDR3 length equals 14 residues. The germline gives CDR1 SGHRS, CDR2 YFSETQ. Trimming stripped 0 bases from V and 2 bases from J, with 6 bases between. CDR3 sequence (DNA): TGCGCCAGCAGCTTGGCGACAGCTGGAAACACCATATATTTT. It is translated as CASSLATAGNTIYF.

The chain recombines TRBV30 with TRBJ2-6, with no clear D. Germline CDR1 GTSNPN, CDR2 SVGIG (reference sequence). This CDR3 spans 13 amino acids. V was shortened by 5 bases and J by 4 bases, with 9 bases between the two germline ends. CDR3 DNA: TGTGCCTGGTCCGCCGCGGGGGCCAACGTCCTGACTTTC. This codes for CAWSAAGANVLTF.

This clone occurred once. The rearrangement uses TRBV12-3 or TRBV12-4 and TRBJ2-1; D perhaps matches TRBD1 (6 bases). The CDR3 spans 12 residues. Deletions cut 7 bases from V and 8 bases from J, with 12 bases between. CDR3 region: CASTRDKYEQFF. For the CDR3, the DNA is TGTGCCAGCACAAGGGACAAGTATGAGCAGTTCTTC.

This chain links TRBV7-2 with TRBJ1-1; D unclear. V lost 3 bases and J lost 4, with 12 bases in between. The CDR3 extends over 14 amino acids. Germline V gene sequence: CDR1 SGHTA, CDR2 FQGNSA. This chain's CDR3 is CASSFAGGGTEAFF. CDR3 coding DNA: TGTGCCAGCAGCTTCGCGGGTGGCGGCACTGAAGCTTTCTTT.

This rearrangement joins TRBV6-6 to TRBJ2-3; 10 bases are a match to TRBD1. V was clipped by 5 bases and J by 3 bases; unmatched bases: 5. CDR1 is MNHNY and CDR2 is SVGAGI in the germline V gene (reference sequence). This CDR3 spans 15 amino acids. The DNA for the CDR3 is TGTGCCAGCAGTCAGGGACAGGGGATTACAGATACGCAGTATTTT. Translation: CASSQGQGITDTQYF.

V usage is TRBV18 and J usage is TRBJ2-7; 7 bases match TRBD2. CDR1 is KGHSH and CDR2 is LQKENI in the germline V gene. The J segment lost 0 bases and the V segment lost 8 bases, leaving 10 bases of the junction unmatched. The CDR3 totals 15 residues. The CDR3 sequence is CASPGRGGPSYEQYV. The DNA for the CDR3 is TGTGCCAGCCCTGGGCGCGGGGGTCCCTCCTACGAGCAGTACGTC.

The chain uses TRBV27 and TRBJ1-1; the D gene is possibly TRBD1 (5 bases). The CDR3 length is 15 residues. Germline-derived CDR1 and CDR2 are MNHEY and SMNVEV (reference sequence). Trimming pared 2 bases from V and 5 bases from J, leaving 15 bases between. CDR3 protein: CASSLGFQGGTEAFF. CDR3 DNA sequence: TGTGCCAGCAGTTTAGGCTTTCAGGGTGGGACTGAAGCTTTCTTT.

This chain joins TRBV9 and TRBJ2-2; D remains ambiguous. V dropped 2 bases and J dropped 1 base, with 12 bases sitting between them. The CDR3 spans 16 residues. Germline lookup yields CDR1 SGDLS and CDR2 YYNGEE. In nucleotides, the CDR3 is TGTGCCAGCAGCGTGAGGCACACTAAGAACACCGGGGAGCTGTTTTTT. It is translated as CASSVRHTKNTGELFF.

The chain links TRBV20-1 to TRBJ1-5; no definite D call. This CDR3 spans 12 amino acids. Trimming stripped 3 bases from V and 6 bases from J, with 9 bases between. Germline CDR1 DFQATT, CDR2 SNEGSKA (reference sequence). This chain's CDR3 is CSASRAGQPQHF. The CDR3 nucleotides read TGCAGTGCTAGTCGCGCCGGTCAGCCCCAGCATTTT.

This sequence joins TRBV5-1 and TRBJ1-3, with TRBD1 matching over 8 bases. J gave up 4 bases and V 2 bases, and 5 bases lay outside the gene matches. CDR3 length: 15 residues. Germline lookup yields CDR1 SGHRS and CDR2 YFSETQ. CDR3: CASSFQGAAGNTIYF. The CDR3 DNA is TGCGCCAGCAGCTTCCAGGGGGCGGCCGGAAACACCATATATTTT.

This chain connects TRBV24-1 to TRBJ2-1; a weak D match, TRBD1 (6 bases). Germline V gene sequence: CDR1 KGHDR, CDR2 SFDVKD. The CDR3 extends over 14 amino acids. V lost 3 bases to trimming and J lost 5 bases, with 10 bases between them. CDR3 bases: TGTGCCACCAGTGATGTCAGGGGCAACAATGAGCAGTTCTTC. It encodes CATSDVRGNNEQFF.

The CDR3 loop reads CASSHYPNTEAFF. The DNA of the CDR3 is TGCGCCAGCAGCCATTATCCGAACACTGAAGCTTTCTTT. The rearrangement links TRBV4-1 to TRBJ1-1, with no clear D. The CDR3 consists of 13 residues. Trimming cost V 3 bases and J 1 base, with 6 bases left between them. Germline assignment: CDR1 MGHRA and CDR2 YSYEKL.

The chain carries TRBV11-2 and TRBJ2-2, with 10 bases matching TRBD1. V lost 6 bases, J lost 7 bases, and 11 bases stayed unmatched. Germline lookup yields CDR1 SGHAT and CDR2 FQNNGV. The CDR3 spans 16 residues. The CDR3 DNA is TGTGCCAGCAGGTCCCGGGACAGGGGATTGGGCGGGGAGCTGTTTTTT. This gives the protein CASRSRDRGLGGELFF.

V usage is TRBV2 and J usage is TRBJ1-6; D is possibly TRBD1 (5 bases). Germline CDR1 is SNHLY and CDR2 is FYNNEI. The CDR3 has 14 residues. V shed 3 bases and J shed 6 bases, with 9 bases lying between them. The CDR3 bases are TGTGCCAGCAGTGATGAAGGGGCTAATTCACCCCTCCACTTT. Translated, it gives CASSDEGANSPLHF.

The chain links TRBV5-1 to TRBJ1-5; no firm D call. The CDR3 is 15 residues long. Germline CDR1 reads SGHRS; CDR2 reads YFSETQ. V was shortened by 0 bases and J by 6 bases, with 13 bases between the two germline ends. DNA of the CDR3: TGCGCCAGCAGCTTGGGTGGGGAGTCGAGTCAGCCCCAGCATTTT. Residues: CASSLGGESSQPQHF.

V gene TRBV14 combines with J gene TRBJ1-4, with no clear D. The germline gives CDR1 SGHDN, CDR2 FVKESK. This CDR3 contains 16 residues. V was trimmed by 4 bases and J by 8 bases, leaving 20 bases between them. The CDR3 region is CASSPERGAGGEKLFF. CDR3 nucleotides: TGTGCCAGCAGCCCGGAACGGGGAGCGGGTGGGGAAAAACTGTTTTTT.

This CDR3 is CASSLTGTSGYEQYF. The CDR3, as DNA: TGTGCCAGCAGCCTAACCGGGACTAGCGGGTACGAGCAGTACTTC. The chain is built from TRBV3-1 (or the pseudogene TRBV3-2) and TRBJ2-7, with TRBD2 matching 12 bases. Losses at the gene ends were 4 bases for V and 4 bases for J; bases not matched to a gene: 5. The CDR3 has 15 residues. CDR1 LGHDT and CDR2 YNNKEL come from the germline V gene (reference sequence).

V is TRBV30 and J is TRBJ1-3; tentatively, D is TRBD1 (6 bases). V lost 8 bases, J lost 7 bases, and 12 bases lay in between. This CDR3 comprises 11 residues. Germline assignment: CDR1 GTSNPN and CDR2 SVGIG (reference sequence). The CDR3, as DNA: TGTGCCGGGGGACATCTTAACACCATATATTTT. It codes for CAGGHLNTIYF.

In its sample, this clone was seen once. The chain couples TRBV27 to TRBJ2-3, with TRBD1 matching over 9 bases. The V gene end was trimmed by 6 bases and the J gene end by 3 bases; junction bases not matched to a gene: 10. CDR1 and CDR2 (germline): MNHEY, SMNVEV (reference sequence). This CDR3 has 16 residues. DNA for the CDR3: TGTGCCAGCAGCCGAAATACAGGGGGCGCAACAGATACGCAGTATTTT. It codes for CASSRNTGGATDTQYF.

This chain joins TRBV27 and TRBJ2-1; D might be TRBD1 (5 bases). This CDR3 comprises 12 residues. CDR1 is MNHEY, CDR2 SMNVEV, per germline (reference sequence). The V and J ends lost 6 bases and 6 bases respectively, with 9 bases between them. CDR3 DNA: TGTGCCAGCAGAACAGGTTTCAATGAGCAGTTCTTC. Residues: CASRTGFNEQFF.